The source of this T cell receptor (beta chain) is a study of T cell responses to AZD1222 COVID-19 vaccine. Both about-4-week and about-12-week second-dose recipients were combined. The data were produced by immunoSEQ multiplex PCR, yet TCRdb's version contains in-frame clones alone and is incomplete. This repertoire shows roughly 120,000 clones, approximately 88% found once; its top ten account for almost 6.5%. The germline CDR1 and CDR2 sequences are MNHNS and SASEGT. V was cut by 2 bases and J by 4 bases, with 14 bases left in between. CDR3 length equals 15 residues. Broader study findings: White British donors predominated, females outnumbered males, and clonal diversity was possibly underestimated.

A remark on this clone: The antigen remains undetermined.

This receptor was obtained from an adult who received the AZD1222 COVID-19 vaccine. This sequence joins TRBV6-1 and TRBJ1-2; D is possibly TRBD1 (5 bases). The sample was peripheral blood, taken 28 days after the second AZD1222 dose. Here the CDR3 DNA reads TGTGCCAGCAGTGAATCCGCAGGGCCCTCCTATGGCTACACCTTC. Translating gives CASSESAGPSYGYTF.